The T cell receptor (beta chain) described here comes from a study of T cell responses to AZD1222 COVID-19 vaccine. Overall study: Some second doses came at about 4 weeks and others at about 12 weeks; these were pooled.

Germline V gene lookup returns CDR1 WSHSY and CDR2 SAAADI. Trimming took 5 bases from V and 5 from J, leaving 20 bases between them. The CDR3 has 16 amino acids. Overall study results and limits: Targets within unmutated variant regions were reportedly found for nearly half of spike-specific TCRs. Researchers report vaccine-associated CD4 TCRs spanning spike, with dominance at 160-218 and 743-854.

Notes on this clone: The antigen is not known.

Sequencing used immunoSEQ multiplex PCR; TCRdb keeps in-frame clones, though not all of them. Here the sample spans 90,000 to 120,000 clones, around 96% being singletons. This rearrangement joins TRBV10-2 to TRBJ2-3, with D possibly matching TRBD1 (6 bases). The sequencing here drew on peripheral blood, taken on day 0 of AZD1222 vaccination. The TCR was taken from an adult in good health. CDR3 protein: CASSSPCQGPGDTQYF. CDR3 in DNA: TGCGCCAGCAGTTCTCCCTGCCAGGGGCCCGGAGATACGCAGTATTTT.